The present TCR beta chain was sequenced within a study of blood T cell repertoires in COVID-19. Some clones are missing from TCRdb's copy, which holds only in-frame ones; the method was immunoSEQ multiplex PCR. The sample contains 150,000 to 200,000 clones, 85% of which appear only once. Sample: peripheral blood. This clonotype was obtained from a human donor with acute or convalescent COVID-19. The donor label of this sample is uncertain.

CDR3 loop: CASSLAVAPRLRNEQFF. The CDR3 DNA is TGCGCCAGCAGCTTGGCCGTAGCCCCGAGGTTACGGAATGAGCAGTTCTTC. The chain couples TRBV5-1 to TRBJ2-1; D not resolved. The V and J ends lost 0 bases and 7 bases respectively, with 20 bases between them. The CDR3 is 17 residues long. In germline, CDR1 is SGHRS, CDR2 YFSETQ.